The 27 T cell receptor beta chains presented below share a single source sample, sequenced in a study of long-term antiretroviral therapy in people with HIV. Running of the v3.0 immunoSEQ assay took place at survey level. Assay used: immunoSEQ multiplex PCR; TCRdb lists only in-frame clones, some missing. The sample records some 27,000 clones, over 70% being singletons. This specimen consisted of unsorted PBMCs, obtained 2.1 years after starting antiretroviral therapy. These receptors were taken from a man in his thirties or forties with HIV.

CDR3 DNA sequence: TGTGCCAGCAGTTTGACAGGGGCGAGAGGCAATCAGCCCCAGCATTTT. Residues: CASSLTGARGNQPQHF. V gene TRBV6-5 combines with J gene TRBJ1-5, with 8 bases aligning to TRBD1. V lost 4 bases and J lost 2; bases outside the gene matches: 7. The germline CDR1 and CDR2 sequences are MNHEY and SVGAGI. This CDR3 comprises 16 residues.

The chain combines TRBV6-5 with TRBJ2-1; possibly TRBD1 or TRBD2 for D (6 bases each). Trimming left V 8 bases short and J 0 bases short, with 11 bases between. Germline-derived CDR1 and CDR2 are MNHEY and SVGAGI. CDR3 size: 14 residues. CDR3 loop: CASRGPSSYNEQFF. CDR3 nucleotides: TGTGCCAGCCGGGGGCCGAGCTCCTACAATGAGCAGTTCTTC.

The chain links TRBV5-1 to TRBJ1-3; tentative D call: TRBD1 (6 bases). CDR1 is SGHRS, CDR2 YFSETQ, per germline. The V and J ends lost 4 bases and 1 base respectively, with 12 bases between them. This CDR3 is built from 15 residues. CDR3 in DNA: TGCGCCAGCAGCCCCAGGGGAACTTCTGGAAACACCATATATTTT. It encodes CASSPRGTSGNTIYF.

The chain has TRBV5-1 and TRBJ1-1; TRBD1 aligns across 8 bases. V dropped 0 bases and J dropped 4; count of bases not matched to a gene: 5. Germline V CDR1 and CDR2: SGHRS, YFSETQ. The CDR3 covers 15 residues. The CDR3 DNA sequence: TGCGCCAGCAGCTTGGGTGGGACAGGAGGCACTGAAGCTTTCTTT. This gives the protein CASSLGGTGGTEAFF.

V usage is TRBV30 and J usage is TRBJ2-7; the match to TRBD2 covers 14 bases. The length of the CDR3 is 18 residues. J gave up 2 bases and V 6 bases, and 15 bases lay outside the gene matches. The germline V gene encodes CDR1 GTSNPN and CDR2 SVGIG (reference sequence). Here the CDR3 DNA reads TGTGCCTGCCACCCAGAGGGACTAGCGGGAGTTTTCCCCTACGAGCAGTACTTC. It encodes CACHPEGLAGVFPYEQYF.

This clone has only one observation. This chain connects TRBV25-1 to TRBJ2-7, with D maybe TRBD2 (7 bases). V dropped 7 bases and J dropped 6 bases, with 19 bases sitting between them. The CDR3 contains 14 residues. The V gene's germline CDR1 is MGHDK and CDR2 SYGVNS. As DNA, the CDR3 is TGTGCCAGCACGGGCGGGGGACAAAAAAGCGAGCAGTACTTC. Translating it yields CASTGGGQKSEQYF.

The chain uses TRBV9 and TRBJ2-3; 7 bases match TRBD2. The CDR3 consists of 16 residues. Trimming at V came to 3 bases and at J to 1 base, leaving 8 bases not matched to a gene. Germline CDR1 reads SGDLS; CDR2 reads YYNGEE. Written as DNA, the CDR3 is TGTGCCAGCAGCGAACGAGGGAGGGCGGGCACAGATACGCAGTATTTT. Amino acids: CASSERGRAGTDTQYF.

Here the CDR3 reads CASSYTRTVSTDTQYF. CDR3 sequence (DNA): TGTGCCAGCAGTTACACCCGGACAGTTAGCACAGATACGCAGTATTTT. The gene calls are TRBV6-5 and TRBJ2-3, with TRBD1 as a possible D gene (6 bases). Deletions cut 2 bases from V and 0 bases from J, with 12 bases between. The germline V gene has CDR1 MNHEY and CDR2 SVGAGI. This CDR3 is built from 16 residues.

CDR3 bases: TGTGCCAGCAGGGTTCCTTCCGGGACCGGATCCTACGAGCAGTACTTC. Its translation is CASRVPSGTGSYEQYF. The V and J genes are TRBV28 and TRBJ2-7, with D perhaps given as TRBD1 or TRBD2 (5 bases each). CDR3 length: 16 residues. V lost 6 bases to trimming and J lost 1 base, with 19 bases between them. The germline CDR1 and CDR2 sequences are MDHEN and SYDVKM.

This rearrangement joins TRBV7-2 to TRBJ2-1, with TRBD2 matching over 12 bases. J lost 6 bases, V lost 6 bases, and 12 bases had no gene match. Germline V CDR1 and CDR2: SGHTA, FQGNSA. The CDR3 loop spans 17 amino acids. DNA for the CDR3: TGTGCCAGCAGTTTTGCCGGACTAGCGGGGACCAGCAATGAGCAGTTCTTC. Protein product: CASSFAGLAGTSNEQFF.

The chain has TRBV5-1 and TRBJ2-4; 12 bases match TRBD1. The CDR3 spans 16 residues. CDR1 is SGHRS and CDR2 is YFSETQ in the germline V gene. The J segment lost 6 bases and the V segment lost 4 bases, leaving 8 bases of the junction unmatched. The CDR3 loop reads CASSPGTGGAGNIQYF. The DNA of the CDR3 is TGCGCCAGCAGCCCCGGGACAGGGGGCGCGGGAAACATTCAGTACTTC.

DNA of the CDR3: TGTGCCAGCAGCACCCGCCTTGAGGGGGGAAACACTGAAGCTTTCTTT. Its translation is CASSTRLEGGNTEAFF. The chain has TRBV9 and TRBJ1-1; D is possibly TRBD1 (6 bases). This CDR3 region has 16 residues. V lost 4 bases and J lost 2, with 18 bases in between. Per the germline V gene, CDR1 is SGDLS and CDR2 is YYNGEE.

The chain links TRBV28 to TRBJ2-1; no reliable D call. Trimming stripped 0 bases from V and 6 bases from J, with 9 bases between. Germline V lookup: CDR1 MDHEN, CDR2 SYDVKM. CDR3 length: 14 amino acids. This CDR3 reads CASSLWGQANEQFF. The CDR3 region has the DNA TGTGCCAGCAGTTTATGGGGTCAGGCCAATGAGCAGTTCTTC.

The chain links TRBV4-3 to TRBJ2-7, with 9 bases that match TRBD1. The V segment lost 3 bases and the J segment 4 bases; nucleotides outside the gene matches: 1. This CDR3 spans 13 amino acids. The germline V gene has CDR1 LGHNA and CDR2 YSLEER. CDR3 sequence reads: CASSHGQGYEQYF. The CDR3 region has the DNA TGCGCCAGCAGCCACGGACAGGGGTACGAGCAGTACTTC.

The V call is TRBV19, the J call TRBJ1-1; possible D gene TRBD1, 5 bases. The CDR3 extends over 14 amino acids. The germline CDR1 and CDR2 sequences are LNHDA and SQIVND (reference sequence). The V end lost 8 bases, the J end lost 5 bases, and 18 bases lay between the germline ends. The CDR3 region has the DNA TGTGCCAGTGAACGCACGGGGGGTGGGACTGAAGCTTTCTTT. Protein: CASERTGGGTEAFF. Variable domain in full (rest from reference TRBV19 and TRBJ1-1): DGGITQSPKYLFRKEGQNVTLSCEQNLNHDAMYWYRQDPGQGLRLIYYSQIVNDFQKGDIAEGYSVSREKKESFPLTVTSAQKNPTAFYLCASERTGGGTEAFFGQGTRLTVV.

In this sample, this clone turned up a few times. The rearrangement links TRBV5-1 to TRBJ1-1; 9 bases fit TRBD1. The V and J ends lost 5 bases and 7 bases, in that order; junction bases with no gene match: 18. Germline V gene lookup returns CDR1 SGHRS and CDR2 YFSETQ. The CDR3 runs to 17 residues. The CDR3 bases are TGCGCCAGCAGGAAGGATCTAGGGACAGGGAAAGGGTATGAAGCTTTCTTT. Protein: CASRKDLGTGKGYEAFF.

This clone was counted a single time. The chain combines TRBV9 with TRBJ1-6; TRBD1 aligns across 7 bases. CDR1 and CDR2 (germline): SGDLS, YYNGEE. CDR3 length: 15 residues. V gave up 0 bases and J gave up 9 bases; unmatched junction bases: 6. CDR3 protein: CASSVVPGGGSPLHF. The CDR3 nucleotides read TGTGCCAGCAGCGTAGTACCAGGGGGAGGTTCACCCCTCCACTTT.

CDR3 region: CASSRTTSETYSPLHF. The CDR3 region has the DNA TGCGCCAGCAGCCGCACTACATCAGAGACGTATTCACCCCTCCACTTT. The rearrangement links TRBV5-1 to TRBJ1-6, with D hard to call. Per the germline V gene, CDR1 is SGHRS and CDR2 is YFSETQ. The CDR3 runs to 16 residues. With 4 bases removed from V and 8 bases from J, the gap between germline ends came to 19 bases. Drawing the rest from reference TRBV5-1 and TRBJ1-6, the complete variable domain is KAGVTQTPRYLIKTRGQQVTLSCSPISGHRSVSWYQQTPGQGLQFLFEYFSETQRNKGNFPGRFSGRQFSNSRSEMNVSTLELGDSALYLCASSRTTSETYSPLHFGNGTRLTVT.

The genes are TRBV5-6 and TRBJ2-1; D perhaps matches TRBD2 (5 bases). The length of the CDR3 is 13 residues. With 3 bases removed from V and 10 bases from J, the gap between germline ends came to 14 bases. Germline CDR1 is SGHDT and CDR2 is YYEEEE. CDR3 nucleotides: TGTGCCAGCAGCTGGGGAGCCCCTGGGGAGCAGTTCTTC. Protein product: CASSWGAPGEQFF. Filled out from reference TRBV5-6 and TRBJ2-1, the complete variable domain reads DAGVTQSPTHLIKTRGQQVTLRCSPKSGHDTVSWYQQALGQGPQFIFQYYEEEERQRGNFPDRFSGHQFPNYSSELNVNALLLGDSALYLCASSWGAPGEQFFGPGTRLTVL.

The CDR3 DNA sequence: TGTGCCTGGGGTGGGACAGCGAGCAGGGGGCCCCAGCATTTT. Amino acids: CAWGGTASRGPQHF. The chain carries TRBV30 and TRBJ1-5; 7 positions agree with TRBD1. The junction had 13 bases not matched to a gene; V was cut back by 5 bases and J by 9 bases. Germline V gene data show CDR1 as GTSNPN and CDR2 as SVGIG (reference sequence). CDR3 length: 14 residues.

The table lists this clone with a few counts. This rearrangement joins TRBV30 to TRBJ2-2, with D possibly matching TRBD1 (5 bases). Germline V CDR1 and CDR2: GTSNPN, SVGIG (reference sequence). This CDR3 spans 16 amino acids. The V end lost 1 base, the J end lost 2 bases, and 14 bases lay between the germline ends. The CDR3 region has the DNA TGTGCCTGGAGTGGCCTGGACACATTTAACACCGGGGAGCTGTTTTTT. Translation gives CAWSGLDTFNTGELFF.

This rearrangement joins TRBV12-5 to TRBJ1-1; D is uncertain. The germline CDR1 and CDR2 sequences are LGHNT and FRNRAP. This CDR3 has 13 amino acids. With 5 bases removed from V and 0 bases from J, the gap between germline ends came to 7 bases. CDR3 protein: CASGPDMNTEAFF. CDR3 in DNA: TGTGCTAGTGGTCCAGACATGAACACTGAAGCTTTCTTT.

This clone was observed a handful of times. The V call is TRBV5-6, the J call TRBJ1-2; weak D call: TRBD1 (5 bases). CDR3 length equals 15 residues. V lost 0 bases to trimming and J lost 8 bases, with 17 bases between them. CDR1 and CDR2 (germline): SGHDT, YYEEEE. CDR3 sequence reads: CASSLGRGSRGGYTF. The CDR3 DNA sequence: TGTGCCAGCAGCTTGGGGCGGGGCAGTAGGGGCGGCTACACCTTC.

The V and J genes are TRBV2 and TRBJ2-1, with a weak D call TRBD1 (6 bases). Trimming cost V 6 bases and J 4 bases, with 10 bases left between them. This CDR3 has 13 amino acids. Germline V gene lookup returns CDR1 SNHLY and CDR2 FYNNEI. CDR3 in DNA: TGTGCCAGCAGGAACAGGGTATACAATGAGCAGTTCTTC. Translated: CASRNRVYNEQFF.

The chain has TRBV2 and TRBJ2-3; 8 nucleotides line up with TRBD1. The CDR3 has 14 amino acids. Trimming cost V 5 bases and J 2 bases; bases outside gene matches: 3. Germline V gene lookup returns CDR1 SNHLY and CDR2 FYNNEI. CDR3 protein: CASSPDRVTDTQYF. CDR3 bases: TGTGCCAGCAGTCCGGACAGGGTCACAGATACGCAGTATTTT.

The rearrangement links TRBV13 to TRBJ2-7, with D tentatively TRBD1 (7 bases). V was cut by 0 bases and J by 2 bases, with 8 bases left in between. CDR1 is PRHDT, CDR2 FYEKMQ, per germline (reference sequence). The CDR3 loop spans 14 amino acids. DNA of the CDR3: TGTGCCAGCAGCTTAGGCAGGGGGGCCTACGAGCAGTACTTC. Amino acid sequence: CASSLGRGAYEQYF.

The chain carries TRBV2 and TRBJ1-4, with D perhaps matching TRBD1 (5 bases). The CDR3 is made up of 15 amino acids. Trimming left V 7 bases short and J 7 bases short, with 19 bases between. CDR1 SNHLY and CDR2 FYNNEI come from the germline V gene. DNA for the CDR3: TGTGCCAGCATCCCACGAGGGGACGTGGCTGAAAAACTGTTTTTT. This gives the protein CASIPRGDVAEKLFF.